Each of the 29 T cell receptor beta chains below was sequenced from the same sample in a study of blood T cell repertoires in COVID-19 (dated by TCRdb to the early 2020s). The library was prepared using the immunoSEQ multiplex PCR assay. As stored in TCRdb, this immuneACCESS dataset retains in-frame rearrangements with V and J assigned. A fraction of the clones does not appear; measured against another copy, unresolved V genes explain less than half of the discrepancy, and the remainder lacks a known reason. This sample has around 360,000 clones in its table, and about 87% of those were observed once. The ten biggest clones cover less than 2.5% of the sample. The sequenced sample was PBMCs or T cells enriched from blood (not recorded which). The receptors stem from a man aged 35-49 years in a cohort exposed to, infected with or recovered from COVID-19 (not recorded which).

The chain has TRBV5-5 and TRBJ2-4; TRBD1 matches at 7 bases. Trimming took 4 bases from V and 9 from J; bases not matched to a gene: 10. The CDR3 covers 14 residues. The germline CDR1 and CDR2 sequences are SGHKS and YYEKEE (reference sequence). The CDR3 spells CASSPTGWESIQYF. In nucleotides, the CDR3 is TGTGCCAGCAGCCCGACAGGGTGGGAAAGCATTCAGTACTTC.

The chain employs TRBV11-2 and TRBJ2-1, with D possibly being TRBD2 (6 bases). CDR1 SGHAT and CDR2 FQNNGV come from the germline V gene. V lost 4 bases and J lost 0, with 13 bases in between. The CDR3 has 16 residues. The CDR3 sequence: CASSSQRASSYNEQFF. CDR3 coding DNA: TGTGCCAGCAGCTCACAGCGGGCTAGCTCCTACAATGAGCAGTTCTTC. The whole variable domain, remainder taken from reference TRBV11-2 and TRBJ2-1, is EAGVAQSPRYKIIEKRQSVAFWCNPISGHATLYWYQQILGQGPKLLIQFQNNGVVDDSQLPKDRFSAERLKGVDSTLKIQPAKLEDSAVYLCASSSQRASSYNEQFFGPGTRLTVL.

The genes are TRBV6-5 and TRBJ1-2, with D perhaps TRBD1 (6 bases). V was trimmed by 6 bases and J by 2 bases, leaving 13 bases between them. Germline CDR1 MNHEY, CDR2 SVGAGI. The CDR3 is made up of 14 amino acids. CDR3 loop: CASRTGSRNYGYTF. CDR3 sequence (DNA): TGTGCCAGCAGGACAGGCTCCCGAAACTATGGCTACACCTTC.

The chain links TRBV5-1 to TRBJ1-3, with 10 positions matching TRBD1. Per germline, CDR1 SGHRS and CDR2 YFSETQ. This CDR3 region has 16 residues. J lost 5 bases, V lost 0 bases, and 5 bases had no gene match. For the CDR3, the DNA is TGCGCCAGCAGCTTGGCAGGGACAGGGGACAGAAACACCATATATTTT. This sequence encodes CASSLAGTGDRNTIYF.

This chain uses TRBV5-1 with TRBJ1-4; D may be TRBD1 (5 bases). CDR3 length: 15 amino acids. CDR1 is SGHRS, CDR2 YFSETQ, per germline. The germline V and J ends were trimmed by 0 bases and 7 bases, with 13 bases remaining between them. The CDR3 sequence is CASSLAFGTREKLFF. The CDR3 bases are TGCGCCAGCAGCTTGGCCTTCGGGACTCGTGAAAAACTGTTTTTT.

The chain is built from TRBV5-6 and TRBJ2-5; 7 bases match TRBD1. The CDR3 loop spans 16 amino acids. The J segment lost 5 bases and the V segment lost 4 bases, leaving 14 bases of the junction unmatched. Germline CDR1 is SGHDT and CDR2 is YYEEEE. For the CDR3, the DNA is TGTGCCAGCAGCAATTTACGGACAGGTGAACGCGAGACCCAGTACTTC. Amino acids: CASSNLRTGERETQYF.

This clone was detected only a few times. V and J are TRBV10-1 and TRBJ2-3; D possibly corresponds to TRBD1 (6 bases). V lost 3 bases and J 2 bases, leaving 9 bases between the germline ends. The length of the CDR3 is 14 residues. Germline V gene sequence: CDR1 WNHNN, CDR2 SYGVQD (reference sequence). The CDR3 DNA is TGCGCCAGCAGTGACAGGGGCAACACAGATACGCAGTATTTT. Translated, it gives CASSDRGNTDTQYF.

This chain connects TRBV19 to TRBJ2-1; 10 nucleotides agree with TRBD2. V lost 4 bases, J lost 6 bases, and 12 bases stayed unmatched. Germline loops: CDR1 LNHDA, CDR2 SQIVND (reference sequence). This CDR3 spans 17 amino acids. CDR3 in amino acids: CASSTGLAAGAGNEQFF. The CDR3 DNA follows: TGTGCCAGTAGTACAGGACTAGCGGCAGGGGCCGGCAATGAGCAGTTCTTC.

The V call is TRBV7-6, the J call TRBJ2-3, with TRBD2 matching 13 bases. The ends lost 4 bases at V and 6 bases at J; junction bases unmatched: 7. CDR1 SGHVS and CDR2 FNYEAQ come from the germline V gene. CDR3 size: 16 residues. CDR3 loop: CASSSQGLAGEDTQYF. The CDR3 nucleotides read TGTGCCAGCAGCTCTCAAGGACTAGCGGGAGAGGATACGCAGTATTTT.

The V gene is TRBV24-1, the J gene TRBJ1-2; D possibly corresponds to TRBD1 (6 bases). This CDR3 has 14 amino acids. Looked up from germline, CDR1 is KGHDR and CDR2 is SFDVKD. V lost 0 bases to trimming and J lost 8 bases, with 12 bases between them. The CDR3 is CATSDLAQGSGYTF. The CDR3 DNA sequence: TGTGCCACCAGTGATTTGGCACAGGGCTCGGGCTACACCTTC.

The chain joins TRBV28 to TRBJ1-5, with D perhaps matching TRBD1 (5 bases). The CDR3 is 16 amino acids. Germline V gene data show CDR1 as MDHEN and CDR2 as SYDVKM. Trimming cost V 4 bases and J 1 base, with 14 bases left between them. CDR3 region: CASSSGGIRSNQPQHF. In DNA, the CDR3 is TGTGCCAGCAGTTCCGGGGGGATCAGGAGCAATCAGCCCCAGCATTTT. Drawing the rest from reference TRBV28 and TRBJ1-5, the complete variable domain is DVKVTQSSRYLVKRTGEKVFLECVQDMDHENMFWYRQDPGLGLRLIYFSYDVKMKEKGDIPEGYSVSREKKERFSLILESASTNQTSMYLCASSSGGIRSNQPQHFGDGTRLSIL.

This clone has only one observation. The chain has TRBV27 and TRBJ2-1, with unresolved D. Deletions cut 1 base from V and 7 bases from J, with 8 bases between. The CDR3 runs 13 residues. Per germline, CDR1 MNHEY and CDR2 SMNVEV (reference sequence). For the CDR3, the DNA is TGTGCCAGCAGTTTATGGGCCCGAAATGAGCAGTTCTTC. Protein product: CASSLWARNEQFF.

The CDR3, as DNA: TGTGCCAGCAGAACCGGGACAGTCTCCTACGAGCAGTACTTC. Residues: CASRTGTVSYEQYF. The chain is built from TRBV28 and TRBJ2-7, with 7 bases matching TRBD1. V trimming: 6 bases; J trimming: 0 bases; junction bases outside the gene matches: 5. Germline-derived CDR1 and CDR2 are MDHEN and SYDVKM. This CDR3 is built from 14 residues. The variable domain in full, completed from reference TRBV28 and TRBJ2-7, reads DVKVTQSSRYLVKRTGEKVFLECVQDMDHENMFWYRQDPGLGLRLIYFSYDVKMKEKGDIPEGYSVSREKKERFSLILESASTNQTSMYLCASRTGTVSYEQYFGPGTRLTVT.

The gene calls are TRBV18 and TRBJ1-2, with 7 bases fitting TRBD1. V lost 6 bases, J lost 0 bases, and 7 bases stayed unmatched. The CDR3 is made up of 15 amino acids. Per the germline V gene, CDR1 is KGHSH and CDR2 is LQKENI. The CDR3 here is CASSPDGTANYGYTF. In DNA form, the CDR3 reads TGTGCCAGCTCCCCCGACGGGACAGCTAACTATGGCTACACCTTC.

The chain joins TRBV3-1 (or the pseudogene TRBV3-2) to TRBJ1-2; TRBD1 might be the D (6 bases). Germline V gives CDR1 LGHDT, CDR2 YNNKEL (reference sequence). With 7 bases removed from V and 7 bases from J, the gap between germline ends came to 22 bases. This CDR3 is 15 amino acids long. The CDR3: CASTTQGRELSGYTF. The CDR3 coding sequence is TGTGCCAGCACCACACAGGGAAGGGAACTCTCTGGCTACACCTTC.

The chain couples TRBV7-2 to TRBJ2-3, with 11 bases lining up with TRBD2. This CDR3 has 16 amino acids. Germline V lookup: CDR1 SGHTA, CDR2 FQGNSA. After removal of 5 bases from V and 2 bases from J, the junction contained 6 bases not matched to a gene. This CDR3 reads CASSRRTSGYTDTQYF. Written as DNA, the CDR3 is TGTGCCAGCAGCCGGAGGACTAGCGGGTACACAGATACGCAGTATTTT.

The chain uses TRBV6-5 and TRBJ2-7; no firm D call. Germline CDR1 reads MNHEY; CDR2 reads SVGAGI. Trimming took 0 bases from V and 1 from J, leaving 10 bases between them. The CDR3 spans 15 residues. The CDR3, as DNA: TGTGCCAGCAGTTACTCTCTAACCGGGTCCTACGAGCAGTACTTC. Residues: CASSYSLTGSYEQYF.

The chain links TRBV5-1 to TRBJ2-2; 8 bases are shared with TRBD1. The CDR3 covers 15 residues. Per germline, CDR1 SGHRS and CDR2 YFSETQ. After removal of 3 bases from V and 3 bases from J, the junction contained 4 bases not matched to a gene. The CDR3 loop is CASSSQGGDTGELFF. In nucleotides, the CDR3 is TGCGCCAGCAGCTCACAGGGGGGCGACACCGGGGAGCTGTTTTTT.

Concerning this clone: Other DNA variants within this sample encode the same CDR3. V usage is TRBV25-1 and J usage is TRBJ2-5; TRBD2 agrees at 11 bases. Germline values: CDR1 MGHDK, CDR2 SYGVNS. CDR3 length: 14 amino acids. Trimming cost V 2 bases and J 4 bases; bases outside gene matches: 0. CDR3 residues: CASSELAGGETQYF. CDR3 in DNA: TGTGCCAGCAGTGAACTAGCGGGAGGAGAGACCCAGTACTTC.

This rearrangement joins TRBV20-1 to TRBJ2-3; D possibly corresponds to TRBD2 (5 bases). Germline CDR1 and CDR2: DFQATT and SNEGSKA (reference sequence). The CDR3 extends over 17 amino acids. Between the trimmed V and J ends, which lost 3 bases and 0 bases, there was a span of 19 bases. Here the CDR3 DNA reads TGCAGTGCTAGTCGGGGTACCTCGGGTAGAAGCACAGATACGCAGTATTTT. Its protein is CSASRGTSGRSTDTQYF.

V and J are TRBV7-9 and TRBJ2-5, with D perhaps matching TRBD1 (6 bases). Germline-derived CDR1 and CDR2 are SEHNR and FQNEAQ (reference sequence). CDR3 length: 14 amino acids. Trimming pared 1 base from V and 7 bases from J, leaving 13 bases between. In DNA form, the CDR3 reads TGTGCCAGCAGCTTAGACCAGGGGCCAAGGACCCAGTACTTC. Residues: CASSLDQGPRTQYF.

This chain connects TRBV11-1 to TRBJ1-2, with D maybe TRBD1 (5 bases). CDR1 is SGHAT, CDR2 FQDESV, per germline (reference sequence). The CDR3 contains 13 residues. Between the trimmed V and J ends, which lost 3 bases and 0 bases, there was a span of 5 bases. CDR3 loop: CASSLGPNYGYTF. The CDR3 nucleotides are TGTGCCAGCAGCTTGGGGCCTAACTATGGCTACACCTTC.

This chain connects TRBV30 to TRBJ2-7; D is perhaps TRBD1 (6 bases). The CDR3 has 12 amino acids. The V end lost 3 bases, the J end lost 12 bases, and 18 bases lay between the germline ends. Germline CDR1 is GTSNPN and CDR2 is SVGIG (reference sequence). The CDR3 coding sequence is TGTGCCTGGAGGGATACCGGGACACAGTCGTACTTC. It codes for CAWRDTGTQSYF.

In DNA, the CDR3 is TGTGCCAGCAGCCCCCGAATTAGCCGGGACGGGGAGCTGTTTTTT. This sequence encodes CASSPRISRDGELFF. The chain links TRBV7-9 to TRBJ2-2, with a tentative D call TRBD2 (5 bases). Trimming shortened V by 5 bases and J by 7 bases, and 17 bases separated the two germline ends. This CDR3 comprises 15 residues. CDR1 is SEHNR, CDR2 FQNEAQ, per germline (reference sequence).

This chain links TRBV9 with TRBJ1-4; D is undetermined. Germline lookup yields CDR1 SGDLS and CDR2 YYNGEE. Trimming shortened V by 3 bases and J by 2 bases, and 8 bases separated the two germline ends. The CDR3 is 14 residues long. The CDR3 region has the DNA TGTGCCAGCAGCGACCCCGGGACTAATGAAAAACTGTTTTTT. It specifies CASSDPGTNEKLFF. Full variable domain (rest looked up from reference TRBV9 and TRBJ1-4): DSGVTQTPKHLITATGQRVTLRCSPRSGDLSVYWYQQSLDQGLQFLIQYYNGEERAKGNILERFSAQQFPDLHSELNLSSLELGDSALYFCASSDPGTNEKLFFGSGTQLSVL.

The chain uses TRBV18 and TRBJ2-7; possible D gene TRBD1, 5 bases. This CDR3 region has 14 residues. Deletions cut 2 bases from V and 2 bases from J, with 10 bases between. Germline assignment: CDR1 KGHSH and CDR2 LQKENI. For the CDR3, the DNA is TGTGCCAGCTCACCAAGGACAACTGCCTACGAGCAGTACTTC. This translates into CASSPRTTAYEQYF.

The rearrangement links TRBV10-3 to TRBJ2-5; perhaps TRBD2 as D (6 bases). Germline CDR1 ENHRY, CDR2 SYGVKD. The CDR3 runs to 13 residues. Trimming removed 8 bases from V and 1 base from J, with 11 bases in between. The CDR3 protein is CAIGAGTQETQYF. DNA for the CDR3: TGTGCCATCGGGGCGGGGACCCAAGAGACCCAGTACTTC.

The chain is built from TRBV6-5 and TRBJ1-5; D is perhaps TRBD1 (5 bases). V dropped 6 bases and J dropped 5 bases, with 17 bases sitting between them. The germline V gene encodes CDR1 MNHEY and CDR2 SVGAGI. This CDR3 comprises 15 residues. The CDR3 bases are TGTGCCAGCAGCGCTACTCCGGGGGGTTATCAGCCCCAGCATTTT. Translated: CASSATPGGYQPQHF.

A single count supports this clone. V gene TRBV2 combines with J gene TRBJ2-1; TRBD2 might be the D (6 bases). V was shortened by 5 bases and J by 0 bases, with 14 bases between the two germline ends. The CDR3 runs 16 residues. Per the germline V gene, CDR1 is SNHLY and CDR2 is FYNNEI. The CDR3 coding sequence is TGTGCCAGCAGTACTAAGCGGGTCAGCTCCTACAATGAGCAGTTCTTC. Encoded protein: CASSTKRVSSYNEQFF.